Sequencing of this T cell receptor beta chain was carried out in a study of T cell clonality in common variable immunodeficiency. The CDR3 loop spans 17 amino acids. Trimming stripped 2 bases from V and 2 bases from J, with 19 bases between. TCRdb's table, derived via immunoSEQ multiplex PCR, lists solely in-frame clones and lacks some. The specimen has around 42,000 clones, none found just once. Heparinized whole blood, 5 to 8 ml, came from each donor. Study outcomes and limitations: In common variable immunodeficiency, TCR beta chains reportedly carried fewer deletions and N-nucleotide insertions.

This clone was seen many times. The antigen is undetermined. From the germline J gene comes the end of the CDR3, since the read stops 3 residues before it. The receptor was derived from a human donor with common variable immunodeficiency. This chain links TRBV23-1 with TRBJ2-7; tentative D call: TRBD1 (6 bases). TRBV23-1 is recorded as an ORF, its role being uncertain. The sequencing input was peripheral blood mononuclear cells. Partial CDR3 DNA: TGCGCCAGCAGTCAAGCTGACAATCGACAGGAAACCTACGAG. This sequence encodes CASSQADNRQETYE. The entire CDR3 sequence reads CASSQADNRQETYEQYF.